Detailed here is one T cell receptor beta chain. This sample was taken from a study of blood T cell repertoires in COVID-19. Background on the study: T cells, B-cell-depleted T cells, or PBMCs supplied cDNA or gDNA.

Data came from immunoSEQ multiplex PCR; TCRdb stores just in-frame clones and leaves some out. The data hold 120,000 or so clones, with around 82% observed a single time. The sequencing sample was made of peripheral blood. The sequence came from a man aged 30 to 39 with COVID-19, enrolled during active disease.

CDR3 coding DNA: TGTGCCAGCAGTCCCTCCCCCTTTATCTACAATGAGCAGTTCTTC. It encodes CASSPSPFIYNEQFF. The chain recombines TRBV6-5 with TRBJ2-1, with D uncertain. The CDR3 has 15 amino acids. Germline V lookup: CDR1 MNHEY, CDR2 SVGAGI. Trimming took off 5 bases at V and 3 bases at J, with 14 bases between the two ends.